The 25 T cell receptor beta chains given below trace back to one sample, sequenced in a study of T cells in Graves' hyperthyroidism and ophthalmopathy. Researchers amplified the TCR beta CDR3 regions from RNA transcripts. First-round RT-PCR with HTBI primers amplified the TCR CDR3 region. TCRdb re-derived calls from the multiplex PCR reads in MiXCR, one entry per CDR3 protein. This table has 480,000 or so distinct CDR3 sequences, approximately 48% appearing once. Input material: peripheral blood or thyroid tissue (not recorded which). Every receptor here comes from an adult woman with Graves' disease, either hyperthyroidism or ophthalmopathy (not recorded which).

This clonotype came up once. J is TRBJ1-1 and V is TRBV7-8, with TRBD1 identical over 9 bases. CDR1 is SGHVS, CDR2 FQNEAQ, per germline. V lost 5 bases, J lost 10 bases, and 8 bases stayed unmatched. This CDR3 comprises 13 residues. CDR3 DNA: TGTGCCAGCAGCAGAGAGACAGGGGGTACAGCTTTCTTT. Its protein product is CASSRETGGTAFF.

The CDR3 here is CASSQERTNSYEQYF. The CDR3 DNA sequence: TGTGCCAGCAGCCAAGAGAGGACCAACTCCTACGAGCAGTACTTC. The rearrangement links TRBV3-1 to TRBJ2-7; D is unclear. Germline V lookup: CDR1 LGHDT, CDR2 YNNKEL (reference sequence). Trimming cost V 0 bases and J 0 bases, with 9 bases left between them. The CDR3 runs to 15 residues.

At least ten counts were recorded for this clonotype. The chain couples TRBV19 to TRBJ2-7; a weak D match, TRBD2 (5 bases). CDR3 length equals 17 residues. V was pared by 0 bases and J by 3 bases, with 18 bases between. In germline, CDR1 is LNHDA, CDR2 SQIVND (reference sequence). The CDR3 spells CASSIDRDGDDYYEQYF. CDR3 DNA: TGTGCCAGTAGTATAGACCGTGACGGGGATGACTACTACGAGCAGTACTTC.

This clonotype was seen a single time. The V gene is TRBV20-1, the J gene TRBJ2-7; 10 bases are shared with TRBD2. Germline lookup yields CDR1 DFQATT and CDR2 SNEGSKA (reference sequence). V was clipped by 7 bases and J by 2 bases; unmatched bases: 8. The CDR3 sequence is 14 residues long. CDR3 DNA sequence: TGCAGTGGGGGAGCGGGAGGGGACACCTACGAGCAGTACTTC. Protein: CSGGAGGDTYEQYF.

This clonotype has ten or more counts. The V call is TRBV29-1, the J call TRBJ2-2; D remains unclear. CDR1 and CDR2 (germline): SQVTM, ANQGSEA. The CDR3 is made up of 13 amino acids. The CDR3 spells CSATPTRTGELFF. CDR3 bases: TGCAGTGCCACGCCAACCAGAACCGGGGAGCTGTTTTTT.

The chain links TRBV6-1 to TRBJ2-5, with D tentatively TRBD1 (7 bases). CDR1 MNHNS and CDR2 SASEGT come from the germline V gene. The CDR3 is made up of 16 amino acids. Trimming stripped 6 bases from V and 5 bases from J, with 22 bases between. This CDR3 reads CASSEFGGQGVETQYF. The CDR3 nucleotides are TGTGCCAGCAGCGAGTTTGGGGGGCAGGGGGTCGAGACCCAGTACTTC.

This clonotype came up once. The chain has TRBV6-1 and TRBJ2-5, with 8 bases fitting TRBD1. Trimming cost V 3 bases and J 5 bases; bases outside gene matches: 8. From germline, CDR1 is MNHNS and CDR2 SASEGT. There are 15 residues in the CDR3. The CDR3 region is CASSEDRAIRETQYF. The CDR3 bases are TGTGCCAGCAGTGAGGACAGGGCTATCAGGGAGACCCAGTACTTC.

Points on this clonotype: Relative to the germline gene, one junction end is altered; a read error may explain this. The chain has TRBV7-9 and TRBJ1-6; TRBD1 matches at 7 bases. The CDR3 is made up of 16 amino acids. The germline V gene has CDR1 SEHNR and CDR2 FQNEAQ (reference sequence). Here the CDR3 reads CASSQGQNSYNSPPHF. The CDR3 bases are TGTGCCAGCAGCCAGGGACAGAACTCCTATAATTCACCCCCCCACTTT.

There are many counts of this clonotype. The gene calls are TRBV5-1 and TRBJ2-2; 10 nucleotides align to TRBD2. CDR3 length: 16 amino acids. V lost 5 bases to trimming and J lost 3 bases; unmatched junction nucleotides: 7. Germline V gives CDR1 SGHRS, CDR2 YFSETQ. The CDR3, as DNA: TGCGCCAGCAGACCGGGACTAGCGACTCACACCGGGGAGCTGTTTTTT. Its protein is CASRPGLATHTGELFF.

This clonotype came up many times. This chain connects TRBV4-1 to TRBJ1-5; D is possibly TRBD1 (5 bases). Germline V gene lookup returns CDR1 MGHRA and CDR2 YSYEKL. CDR3 length: 15 amino acids. V lost 0 bases and J lost 1, with 7 bases in between. The CDR3 nucleotides are TGCGCCAGCAGCCAAGATGGGGGGAGCAATCAGCCCCAGCATTTT. Amino acids: CASSQDGGSNQPQHF.

This clonotype has a count of ten or more. This chain joins TRBV24-1 and TRBJ1-5; TRBD1 aligns across 8 bases. This CDR3 is 16 amino acids long. J gave up 0 bases and V 10 bases, and 10 bases lay outside the gene matches. Germline values: CDR1 KGHDR, CDR2 SFDVKD. CDR3 protein: CATGQGRVGSNQPQHF. The DNA for the CDR3 is TGTGCCACAGGACAGGGCCGCGTAGGTAGCAATCAGCCCCAGCATTTT.

The gene calls are TRBV29-1 and TRBJ1-1; D is ambiguous. Per the germline V gene, CDR1 is SQVTM and CDR2 is ANQGSEA. The CDR3 spans 13 residues. The CDR3 nucleotides read TGCAGTTCCAGACAAGGCGGGAACACTGAAGCTTTCTTT. Amino acid sequence: CSSRQGGNTEAFF.

This clonotype was recorded a few times. One junction end disagrees with the germline gene, perhaps due to a read error. This chain connects TRBV29-1 to TRBJ1-2; D gene uncertain. The V gene's germline CDR1 is SQVTM and CDR2 ANQGSEA. This CDR3 spans 13 amino acids. This CDR3 reads CSVVSLEWAGCTF. Written as DNA, the CDR3 is TGCAGCGTTGTCTCCCTCGAGTGGGCTGGCTGCACCTTC.

This clonotype was detected many times. The chain couples TRBV5-1 to TRBJ2-5; 7 bases agree with TRBD1. The length of the CDR3 is 14 residues. The germline CDR1 and CDR2 sequences are SGHRS and YFSETQ. The V segment lost 0 bases and the J segment 5 bases; nucleotides outside the gene matches: 4. In nucleotides, the CDR3 is TGCGCCAGCAGCTTGGATGGGACAGTGGAGACCCAGTACTTC. It specifies CASSLDGTVETQYF.

At least ten counts were recorded for this clonotype. The J gene is TRBJ1-6, the V gene TRBV7-2, with 12 bases that match TRBD1. The length of the CDR3 is 16 residues. CDR1 and CDR2 (germline): SGHTA, FQGNSA. V was pared by 5 bases and J by 5 bases, with 4 bases of the junction left unmatched. CDR3 region: CASSPRDRGHNSPLHF. DNA for the CDR3: TGTGCCAGCAGCCCCCGGGACAGGGGGCATAATTCACCCCTCCACTTT.

The genes are TRBV9 and TRBJ2-5; D remains ambiguous. The CDR3 spans 11 residues. V lost 2 bases and J lost 9, with 8 bases in between. Germline CDR1 and CDR2: SGDLS and YYNGEE. The CDR3 loop is CASSVGEPQYF. The CDR3 bases are TGTGCCAGCAGCGTTGGCGAGCCCCAGTACTTC.

The chain uses TRBV12-3 or TRBV12-4 and TRBJ2-7; D not certain. This CDR3 is built from 12 residues. Trimming shortened V by 5 bases and J by 7 bases, and 12 bases separated the two germline ends. This chain's CDR3 is CASSAQVYEQYF. CDR3 DNA: TGTGCCAGCAGTGCCCAGGTCTATGAGCAGTACTTC.

This clonotype came up many times. The rearrangement links TRBV5-6 to TRBJ2-7; a weak D match, TRBD1 (5 bases). CDR1 and CDR2 (germline): SGHDT, YYEEEE. V was trimmed by 1 base and J by 3 bases, leaving 11 bases between them. The CDR3 is 14 amino acids. As DNA, the CDR3 is TGTGCCAGCAGCTTGTGGGGCTTCGACTACGAGCAGTACTTC. Protein: CASSLWGFDYEQYF.

This clonotype was seen at least ten times. The V and J genes are TRBV20-1 and TRBJ1-6; no reliable D call. CDR3 length equals 13 residues. Germline values: CDR1 DFQATT, CDR2 SNEGSKA (reference sequence). Trimming left V 8 bases short and J 4 bases short, with 12 bases between. CDR3 coding DNA: TGCAGTCCCTTCCGGGAATATAATTCACCCCTCCACTTT. Translating gives CSPFREYNSPLHF.

The sample holds a few counts of this clonotype. The chain employs TRBV9 and TRBJ1-1, with D hard to call. Germline CDR1 and CDR2: SGDLS and YYNGEE. V dropped 1 base and J dropped 4 bases, with 11 bases sitting between them. The CDR3 contains 14 residues. Written as DNA, the CDR3 is TGTGCCAGCAGCGTACAACGGGATTTCACTGAAGCTTTCTTT. It codes for CASSVQRDFTEAFF. The variable domain in full, with the rest retrieved from reference TRBV9 and TRBJ1-1, is DSGVTQTPKHLITATGQRVTLRCSPRSGDLSVYWYQQSLDQGLQFLIQYYNGEERAKGNILERFSAQQFPDLHSELNLSSLELGDSALYFCASSVQRDFTEAFFGQGTRLTVV.

CDR3 region: CASQTGGSNQPQYF. The CDR3 bases are TGTGCCAGTCAAACAGGGGGTAGCAATCAGCCCCAGTACTTC. V gene TRBV6-5 combines with J gene TRBJ2-5, with 8 bases lining up with TRBD1. V lost 9 bases to trimming and J lost 9 bases; unmatched junction nucleotides: 15. CDR1 is MNHEY, CDR2 SVGAGI, per germline. The CDR3 is 14 residues long.

This clonotype was counted only a few times. The chain is built from TRBV24-1 and TRBJ1-5, with a tentative D call TRBD1 (6 bases). The germline gives CDR1 KGHDR, CDR2 SFDVKD. The CDR3 has 15 amino acids. V was clipped by 3 bases and J by 0 bases, with 8 bases between them. DNA for the CDR3: TGTGCCACCAGTGATGGACAGTTTAGCAATCAGCCCCAGCATTTT. Its protein is CATSDGQFSNQPQHF.

This clonotype was recorded many times. This chain links TRBV4-2 with TRBJ1-1, with D perhaps matching TRBD1 (6 bases). V was pared by 0 bases and J by 1 base, with 9 bases between. Germline V lookup: CDR1 LGHNA, CDR2 YNFKEQ. This CDR3 region has 15 residues. CDR3 DNA sequence: TGTGCCAGCAGCCAAGATAAGGGGGGGAACACTGAAGCTTTCTTT. It translates to CASSQDKGGNTEAFF.

The rearrangement joins TRBV25-1 to TRBJ1-1; no definite D call. The germline CDR1 and CDR2 sequences are MGHDK and SYGVNS. V lost 5 bases to trimming and J lost 5 bases, with 15 bases between them. CDR3 length equals 14 residues. The CDR3, as DNA: TGTGCCAGCAGTAGGGCCGGGAGTGGTACTGAAGCTTTCTTT. It translates to CASSRAGSGTEAFF.

Many counts were recorded for this clonotype. The chain recombines TRBV7-2 with TRBJ1-5; a weak D match, TRBD1 (5 bases). V shed 5 bases and J shed 6 bases, with 17 bases lying between them. The CDR3 is made up of 15 amino acids. The germline CDR1 and CDR2 sequences are SGHTA and FQGNSA. The CDR3 is CASSQGQGLAQPQHF. CDR3 DNA: TGTGCCAGCAGCCAAGGTCAGGGTTTAGCTCAGCCCCAGCATTTT.